The clone carrying this T cell receptor (beta chain) was seen only a few times. The antigen is unknown. TCRdb redid the calling of the 5' RACE reads with MiXCR, one entry per CDR3 protein. The sample holds roughly 500,000 distinct CDR3 sequences, less than 25% seen once. These data originate in a study of identical twins. Whole-study results and caveats: With beta out-of-frame sequences, excess sharing by twins was weaker.

Germline CDR1 and CDR2: SGHRS and YFSETQ. The CDR3 contains 16 residues. J gave up 0 bases and V 4 bases, and 5 bases lay outside the gene matches. This sample was also put to use in a study of T cells expressing NK-cell markers. That source adds: All TCR beta repertoires analysed originated from sorted CD3+CD56+NKG2C+, CD3+CD56+NKG2C- and CD3+CD56-NKG2C+ T cells. Out of eight donors sequenced, seven tested HCMV-seropositive and the remaining one seronegative.

The clonotype comes from a woman between 18 and 30 years old in good health. Sequenced input: CD4+ T cells sorted from blood. This sequence joins TRBV5-1 and TRBJ2-3, with 10 bases identical to TRBD1. The DNA of the CDR3 is TGCGCCAGCAGCCCGGGGGACAGGGGCAGCACAGATACGCAGTATTTT. Amino acids: CASSPGDRGSTDTQYF.